Presented here are 6 T cell receptor delta chains from one specimen sequenced in a study of Vδ1+ human thymocytes. Broader study findings: Thymic TRG and TRD repertoires appeared highly polyclonal, with Gaussian CDR3 length distributions.

Sequences come from RNA converted to cDNA by reverse transcription. Multiplex PCR used pooled V-gene forward primers and a constant-region reverse primer to amplify CDR3s. TCRdb re-identified clones in the multiplex PCR reads via CATT. The table has roughly 56,000 delta-chain clones, more than 13% seen once. Their antigen targets remain unknown. Material: Vdelta1+ gamma-delta thymocytes from the thymus. Described subset: FACS-sorted CD3+ TCRalphabeta- TCRVdelta1+ TCRVdelta2- thymocytes. These receptor sequences come from a girl in the first two years of life who had congenital heart surgery.

This clone has only a few counts. This chain uses TRDV1 with TRDJ1; 10 bases match TRDD3. The germline V gene encodes CDR1 TSWWSYY and CDR2 QGS. CDR3 size: 18 residues. The V segment lost 6 bases and the J segment 3 bases; nucleotides outside the gene matches: 16. The CDR3 DNA reads as TGTGCTCTTGGAGGGTCCTTCAACTGGGGGATTGAGGCCGATAAACTCATCTTT. It is translated as CALGGSFNWGIEADKLIF.

In its sample, this clone was seen a few times. The V call is TRDV1, the J call TRDJ1; 12 bases align to TRDD3. V was clipped by 3 bases and J by 1 base; unmatched bases: 21. The CDR3 sequence is 22 residues long. Germline CDR1 and CDR2: TSWWSYY and QGS. The CDR3 spells CALGDYSSTSFWGIRFTDKLIF. The CDR3 nucleotides are TGTGCTCTTGGGGACTATTCCTCTACATCTTTCTGGGGGATACGCTTCACCGATAAACTCATCTTT.

This clone was counted a few times. The chain links TRDV1 to TRDJ1; 9 bases fit TRDD3. Germline trimming cut 5 bases from V and 4 bases from J; bases unmatched to any gene: 29. This CDR3 is built from 22 residues. Looked up from germline, CDR1 is TSWWSYY and CDR2 is QGS. The CDR3 here is CALGSPAEGEPLGDWISDKLIF. Here the CDR3 DNA reads TGTGCTCTTGGGTCCCCCGCAGAAGGGGAACCGCTGGGGGATTGGATTAGCGATAAACTCATCTTT.

This clone has just a few counts. The chain is built from TRDV1 and TRDJ1, with 8 positions matching TRDD3. The germline gives CDR1 TSWWSYY, CDR2 QGS. CDR3 length equals 21 residues. J lost 0 bases, V lost 1 base, and 19 bases had no gene match. CDR3 nucleotides: TGTGCTCTTGGGGAACCACCCTTCATAGAGGGATACGGGTTGTACACCGATAAACTCATCTTT. The encoded protein is CALGEPPFIEGYGLYTDKLIF.

Turning to this clone: A clone one base away is much larger, so this may be a read error. V gene TRDV2 combines with J gene TRDJ1, with no clear D. This CDR3 comprises 9 residues. Per germline, CDR1 GEAIGNYY and CDR2 EKD. With 8 bases removed from V and 1 base from J, the gap between germline ends came to 1 base. CDR3 loop: CASTDKLIF. DNA for the CDR3: TGTGCCTCCACCGATAAACTCATCTTT.

V and J are TRDV1 and TRDJ1, with TRDD3 matching 9 bases. The V gene end was trimmed by 1 base and the J gene end by 0 bases; junction bases not matched to a gene: 24. Germline V gene lookup returns CDR1 TSWWSYY and CDR2 QGS. The CDR3 covers 23 residues. The DNA of the CDR3 is TGTGCTCTTGGGGAACAGGTGGGAGGGGATACGCGTAGGAGGGTGAAGGACACCGATAAACTCATCTTT. This gives the protein CALGEQVGGDTRRRVKDTDKLIF.